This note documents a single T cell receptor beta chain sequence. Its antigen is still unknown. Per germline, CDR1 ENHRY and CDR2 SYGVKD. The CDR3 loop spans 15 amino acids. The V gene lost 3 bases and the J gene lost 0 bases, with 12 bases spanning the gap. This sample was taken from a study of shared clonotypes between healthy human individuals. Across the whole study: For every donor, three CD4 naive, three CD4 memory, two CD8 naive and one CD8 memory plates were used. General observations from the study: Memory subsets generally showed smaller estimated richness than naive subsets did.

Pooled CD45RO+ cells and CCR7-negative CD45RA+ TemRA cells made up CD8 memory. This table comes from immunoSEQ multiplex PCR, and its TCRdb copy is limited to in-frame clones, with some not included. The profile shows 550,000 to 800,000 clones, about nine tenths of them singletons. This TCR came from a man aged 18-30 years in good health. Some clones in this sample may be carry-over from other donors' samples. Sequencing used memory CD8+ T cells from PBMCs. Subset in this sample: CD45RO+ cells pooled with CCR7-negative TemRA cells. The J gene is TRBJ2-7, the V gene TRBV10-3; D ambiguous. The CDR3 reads CAISDGLDVSYEQYF. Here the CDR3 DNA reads TGTGCCATCAGTGACGGTCTGGACGTCTCCTACGAGCAGTACTTC.